Presented here are 22 T cell receptor beta chains from one specimen sequenced in a study of T-cell memory formation after mild COVID-19. TCRdb recomputed calls from the 5' RACE reads with MiXCR, one row per CDR3 protein. The table includes a few hundred thousand distinct CDR3 sequences, about 17% detected once. The material sequenced was PBMCs or a T cell subset sorted from them (not recorded which). The receptors stem from a man between 18 and 35 years old who had mild COVID-19 (a few samples of this study predate the infection). Cell type and time point are not known.

This clonotype occurred many times. V is TRBV7-3 and J is TRBJ2-1, with TRBD2 identical over 8 bases. Germline assignment: CDR1 SGHTA and CDR2 FQGTGA. This CDR3 contains 14 residues. V lost 3 bases and J lost 3; bases outside the gene matches: 1. In DNA, the CDR3 is TGTGCCAGCAGCTTTAGCGGGGACTACAATGAGCAGTTCTTC. Encoded protein: CASSFSGDYNEQFF.

The chain joins TRBV7-8 to TRBJ2-5; 10 positions match TRBD2. Germline V lookup: CDR1 SGHVS, CDR2 FQNEAQ. Trimming took 4 bases from V and 4 from J; bases not matched to a gene: 6. The CDR3 length is 15 residues. The CDR3, as DNA: TGTGCCAGCAGCTCCGAGCGGGGGGGCGGAGAGACCCAGTACTTC. It translates to CASSSERGGGETQYF.

The rearrangement joins TRBV7-3 to TRBJ2-1; 7 bases are a match to TRBD1. Germline CDR1 SGHTA, CDR2 FQGTGA. The CDR3 has 15 residues. V dropped 5 bases and J dropped 3; count of bases not matched to a gene: 7. CDR3 nucleotide sequence: TGTGCCAGCAGCGTAGACAGGGCGGTCTACAATGAGCAGTTCTTC. As protein: CASSVDRAVYNEQFF.

This clonotype was seen many times. This chain connects TRBV5-1 to TRBJ2-2; no clear D gene. This CDR3 region has 14 residues. Trimming removed 0 bases at V and 1 base at J, with 4 bases between. Germline lookup yields CDR1 SGHRS and CDR2 YFSETQ. The CDR3 nucleotides read TGCGCCAGCAGCTTGGACGGGAACACCGGGGAGCTGTTTTTT. Protein: CASSLDGNTGELFF. The full variable domain, rest sourced from reference TRBV5-1 and TRBJ2-2, is KAGVTQTPRYLIKTRGQQVTLSCSPISGHRSVSWYQQTPGQGLQFLFEYFSETQRNKGNFPGRFSGRQFSNSRSEMNVSTLELGDSALYLCASSLDGNTGELFFGEGSRLTVL.

This clonotype was detected only a few times. The chain combines TRBV20-1 with TRBJ2-6; no clear D gene. V dropped 1 base and J dropped 0 bases, with 4 bases sitting between them. Germline V gene sequence: CDR1 DFQATT, CDR2 SNEGSKA (reference sequence). CDR3 length: 14 residues. DNA for the CDR3: TGCAGTGCTAGAGGTTTCTCTGGGGCCAACGTCCTGACTTTC. Translating it yields CSARGFSGANVLTF.

This chain joins TRBV24-1 and TRBJ2-7, with 9 nucleotides matching TRBD1. Unmatched junction bases numbered 4, after V lost 6 bases and J lost 2 bases. The CDR3 has 14 amino acids. CDR1 is KGHDR and CDR2 is SFDVKD in the germline V gene. This CDR3 is CATSLTGGTYEQYF. In DNA, the CDR3 is TGTGCCACCAGTCTCACAGGGGGCACCTACGAGCAGTACTTC.

This clonotype was counted between two and nine times. One end of the junction varies from germline; a read error may be responsible. The chain uses TRBV6-4 and TRBJ2-1; D gene unclear. The CDR3 runs to 13 residues. The germline gives CDR1 MRHNA, CDR2 SNTAGT. CDR3 amino acids: CATSLRSYNEQFF. In nucleotides, the CDR3 is TGTGCCACCAGTCTACGGTCCTACAATGAGCAGTTCTTC.

This clonotype was seen a few times. The chain is built from TRBV5-1 and TRBJ2-2, with TRBD1 identical over 7 bases. The CDR3 length is 15 residues. The J segment lost 6 bases and the V segment lost 3 bases, leaving 8 bases of the junction unmatched. Germline CDR1 reads SGHRS; CDR2 reads YFSETQ. CDR3 sequence (DNA): TGCGCCAGCAGCTCACAGGGGCCGCCACCCGGGGAGCTGTTTTTT. Its protein product is CASSSQGPPPGELFF.

This clonotype was detected only a few times. This sequence joins TRBV30 and TRBJ2-1; TRBD1 might be the D (6 bases). This CDR3 region has 14 residues. The germline V gene has CDR1 GTSNPN and CDR2 SVGIG (reference sequence). V was trimmed by 5 bases and J by 5 bases, leaving 16 bases between them. CDR3: CAWRVGAGHNEQFF. The DNA for the CDR3 is TGTGCCTGGCGGGTGGGGGCCGGGCACAATGAGCAGTTCTTC.

The sample holds a few counts of this clonotype. The chain carries TRBV20-1 and TRBJ2-7, with D possibly being TRBD1 or TRBD2 (5 bases each). V shed 0 bases and J shed 1 base, with 13 bases lying between them. The germline V gene has CDR1 DFQATT and CDR2 SNEGSKA (reference sequence). This CDR3 contains 15 residues. The chain's CDR3 is CSARDQTGLSYEQYV. CDR3 coding DNA: TGCAGTGCTAGAGATCAAACAGGACTTTCCTACGAGCAGTACGTC.

This chain uses TRBV6-6 with TRBJ2-1, with D possibly being TRBD1 (5 bases). V was trimmed by 5 bases and J by 6 bases, leaving 20 bases between them. The CDR3 is 16 amino acids. Germline V gives CDR1 MNHNY, CDR2 SVGAGI (reference sequence). In DNA, the CDR3 is TGTGCCAGCAGTCAACTCCCCCCAGGACATAGCAATGAGCAGTTCTTC. It is translated as CASSQLPPGHSNEQFF.

This clonotype appeared a few times. The chain employs TRBV7-6 and TRBJ2-3, with D hard to call. Germline CDR1 SGHVS, CDR2 FNYEAQ. This CDR3 spans 12 amino acids. The ends were cut back, 3 bases at V and 5 bases at J, with 6 bases in the middle. As DNA, the CDR3 is TGTGCCAGCAGCTTGCTCCTAGATACGCAGTATTTT. Encoded protein: CASSLLLDTQYF.

This clonotype was picked up a small number of times. The chain has TRBV7-2 and TRBJ1-4, with a possible D match to TRBD1 (6 bases). The V and J ends lost 1 base and 7 bases respectively, with 16 bases between them. CDR1 and CDR2 from the germline V gene are SGHTA and FQGNSA. The length of the CDR3 is 16 residues. Here the CDR3 DNA reads TGTGCCAGCAGCTTAGTGCATGGACAGAGGGGTGAAAAACTGTTTTTT. This translates into CASSLVHGQRGEKLFF. The full variable domain, in which reference TRBV7-2 and TRBJ1-4 provide the parts outside the CDR3, is GAGVSQSPSNKVTEKGKDVELRCDPISGHTALYWYRQSLGQGLEFLIYFQGNSAPDKSGLPSDRFSAERTGGSVSTLTIQRTQQEDSAVYLCASSLVHGQRGEKLFFGSGTQLSVL.

The table lists this clonotype with a few counts. The CDR3 DNA reads TGCGCCAGCAGCCAAGGAGTCGGGGGCGATCTTCAAGAGACCCAGTACTTC. It translates to CASSQGVGGDLQETQYF. The chain couples TRBV4-3 to TRBJ2-5; possibly TRBD1 or TRBD2 for D (6 bases each). Trimming pared 1 base from V and 2 bases from J, leaving 17 bases between. From germline, CDR1 is LGHNA and CDR2 YSLEER. The CDR3 totals 17 residues.

This chain links TRBV20-1 with TRBJ2-3; a weak D match, TRBD1 (6 bases). The CDR3 has 12 residues. CDR1 is DFQATT, CDR2 SNEGSKA, per germline (reference sequence). The V end lost 6 bases, the J end lost 4 bases, and 11 bases lay between the germline ends. The CDR3 DNA reads TGCAGTGCCCCAGACAGGTCAGATACGCAGTATTTT. It encodes CSAPDRSDTQYF.

The V call is TRBV4-2, the J call TRBJ2-2, with D maybe TRBD1 (6 bases). The CDR3 sequence is 13 residues long. Between the trimmed V and J ends, which lost 3 bases and 6 bases, there was a span of 8 bases. Germline CDR1 LGHNA, CDR2 YNFKEQ. Here the CDR3 reads CASSHRGPGELFF. The CDR3 DNA reads as TGTGCCAGCAGCCACAGGGGTCCCGGGGAGCTGTTTTTT.

V and J are TRBV7-9 and TRBJ1-2; no clear D gene. Germline CDR1 is SEHNR and CDR2 is FQNEAQ (reference sequence). Trimming stripped 5 bases from V and 0 bases from J, with 16 bases between. The CDR3 totals 16 residues. In DNA, the CDR3 is TGTGCCAGCAGCCCCCCCGGCACGCCCGCTAACTATGGCTACACCTTC. As protein: CASSPPGTPANYGYTF.

The gene calls are TRBV7-9 and TRBJ2-1; D is possibly TRBD1 or TRBD2 (6 bases each). V shed 3 bases and J shed 16 bases, with 13 bases lying between them. The V gene's germline CDR1 is SEHNR and CDR2 FQNEAQ (reference sequence). This CDR3 contains 11 residues. CDR3 loop: CASSLVRGTFF. The CDR3 DNA reads TGTGCCAGCAGCTTGGTACGGGGGACATTCTTC. The full variable domain, in which reference TRBV7-9 and TRBJ2-1 provide the parts outside the CDR3, is DTGVSQNPRHKITKRGQNVTFRCDPISEHNRLYWYRQTLGQGPEFLTYFQNEAQLEKSRLLSDRFSAERPKGSFSTLEIQRTEQGDSAMYLCASSLVRGTFFGPGTRLTVL.

V gene TRBV27 combines with J gene TRBJ2-7, with TRBD2 matching over 7 bases. This CDR3 has 12 residues. Germline CDR1 reads MNHEY; CDR2 reads SMNVEV (reference sequence). Trimming took 8 bases from V and 0 from J; bases not matched to a gene: 1. The DNA for the CDR3 is TGTGCCAGCGGGGGGGTCTCCTACGAGCAGTACTTC. It specifies CASGGVSYEQYF.

Note on this clonotype: A read error may explain this, as a much larger clone is one base away. This sequence joins TRBV6-5 and TRBJ1-1; no clear D gene. Germline CDR1 and CDR2: MNHEY and SVGAGI. The CDR3 has 11 residues. The CDR3 is CSSSTFYEAFF. The CDR3 DNA is TGTTCCAGCAGCACCTTCTATGAAGCTTTCTTT.

This CDR3 reads CASGFYEQYF. In DNA form, the CDR3 reads TGTGCCAGCGGCTTCTACGAGCAGTACTTC. This chain links TRBV12-3 or TRBV12-4 with TRBJ2-7, with unresolved D. The CDR3 extends over 10 amino acids. Trimming cost V 8 bases and J 3 bases, with 5 bases left between them.

This clonotype has ten or more counts. The V gene is TRBV5-1, the J gene TRBJ2-3, with 13 bases identical to TRBD2. Germline assignment: CDR1 SGHRS and CDR2 YFSETQ. This CDR3 region has 17 residues. The V segment lost 4 bases and the J segment 0 bases; nucleotides outside the gene matches: 5. This chain's CDR3 is CASSLSLAGGSTDTQYF. CDR3 bases: TGCGCCAGCAGCCTATCACTAGCGGGGGGGAGCACAGATACGCAGTATTTT.